This T cell receptor beta chain appears in the sequencing data of a study of regulatory T cells in long-lasting Graves disease. Notes on the study in general: Preferential use of TRBV28, TRBJ1-2 and TRBJ2-5 was seen in persistent disease.

The CDR3 is made up of 16 amino acids. The ends lost 5 bases at V and 4 bases at J; junction bases unmatched: 9. CDR1 and CDR2 (germline): MDHEN, SYDVKM. The time point here: newly diagnosed GD, antithyroid drugs for less than 3 months. RNA isolated from PBMCs was used to make the TCR library. American Thyroid Association guidelines defined how Graves' disease was diagnosed. This clonotype was found many times. Its antigen is not identified. Construction of TCR beta libraries relied on iRepertoire HTBI primers and on Arm-PCR targeting CDR3 regions. TCRdb analysed the multiplex PCR reads with MiXCR anew, one entry per CDR3 protein. The top ten hold around a sixth of the sample, which has 350,000 to 500,000 distinct CDR3 sequences, approximately 15% seen once. The same specimen was also included in a second study, on T cells in Graves' hyperthyroidism and ophthalmopathy. Per that study: Patients aged 18 to 65 had newly diagnosed hyperthyroidism that had lasted under 2 months. In making diagnoses, clinical symptoms, serum thyroxine and TRAb, thyroid ultrasound and orbital computed tomography were all used.

The chain carries TRBV28 and TRBJ2-7, with TRBD2 matching 12 bases. The sample consisted of peripheral blood mononuclear cells (PBMCs), taken at new diagnosis, from a patient treated with antithyroid drugs. This TCR derives from a woman between 45 and 60 years old with Graves disease. As DNA, the CDR3 is TGTGCCAGCAGTGGAACTAGCGGGAGGATATTATACGAGCAGTACTTC. Translating it yields CASSGTSGRILYEQYF.